Listed below are T cell receptor beta chains from one sample, sequenced in a study of T cell clonotyping in hematopoietic cell transplantation. Profiled with immunoSEQ multiplex PCR; TCRdb holds only in-frame clones, not every one. This table has tens of thousands of clones, 95% appearing once. Input material: peripheral blood mononuclear cells. The receptors originated from a young man in good health. Some clones in this sample may be carry-over from other donors' samples. The CDR3 runs from the conserved cysteine through the conserved F or W. Some rows have no size entry. The others give once, few or many, or a class for an expanded clone.

NA,TRBJ2-1,TRBV2,CASSGLGDEQFF
NA,TRBJ2-6,TRBV9,CASSPHGGANVLTF
NA,TRBJ1-2,TRBV5-4,CASSLAGDNYGYTF
NA,TRBJ2-1,TRBV28,CASSLWASGTSGYNEQFF
NA,TRBJ2-7,TRBV5-5,CASSFWGQGNYEQYF
NA,TRBJ1-2,TRBV29-1,CSVLDREDYTF
once,TRBJ1-3,TRBV6-5,CASSYGGQAGNTIYF
NA,TRBJ1-2,TRBV5-1,CASLGQGAGYYGYTF
once,TRBJ1-1,TRBV4-3,CASSRETGENTEAFF
NA,TRBJ1-2,TRBV7-2,CASSSFQGALDYGYTF
NA,TRBJ1-2,TRBV2,CASSGTGSIYGYTF
NA,TRBJ2-1,TRBV5-4,CASSSTGSSYNEQFF